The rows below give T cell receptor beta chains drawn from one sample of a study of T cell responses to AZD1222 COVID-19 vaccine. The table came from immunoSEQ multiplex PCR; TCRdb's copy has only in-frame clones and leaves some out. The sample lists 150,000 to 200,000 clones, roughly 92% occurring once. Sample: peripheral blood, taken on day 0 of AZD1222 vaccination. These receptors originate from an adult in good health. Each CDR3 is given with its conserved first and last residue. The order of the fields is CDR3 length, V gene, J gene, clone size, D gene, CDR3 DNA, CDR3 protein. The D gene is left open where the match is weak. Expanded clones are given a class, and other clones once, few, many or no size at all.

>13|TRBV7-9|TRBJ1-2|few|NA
TGTGCCAGCAGCTTAGACGGCGTGGCGGGCTACACCTTC
CASSLDGVAGYTF
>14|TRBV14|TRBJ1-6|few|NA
TGTGCCAGCAGCCCTCGGGGGGGCAATTCACCCCTCCACTTT
CASSPRGGNSPLHF
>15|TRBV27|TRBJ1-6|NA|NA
TGTGCCAGCAGTTCCGGGACGGTGTATAATTCACCCCTCCACTTT
CASSSGTVYNSPLHF
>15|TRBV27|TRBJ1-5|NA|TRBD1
TGTGCCAGCAGTCCCGGGACAGCCGTTAATCAGCCCCAGCATTTT
CASSPGTAVNQPQHF
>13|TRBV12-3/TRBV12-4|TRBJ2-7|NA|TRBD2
TGTGCCAGCAGTACAGCGGGGCCCTACGAGCAGTACTTC
CASSTAGPYEQYF
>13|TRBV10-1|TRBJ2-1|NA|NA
TGCGCCAGCAGTAACCCTAGCCCCAATGAGCAGTTCTTC
CASSNPSPNEQFF
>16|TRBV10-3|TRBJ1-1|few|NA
TGTGCCATCAGTGAGTCAGGAACAGGGCCAATAGGTGAAGCTTTCTTT
CAISESGTGPIGEAFF
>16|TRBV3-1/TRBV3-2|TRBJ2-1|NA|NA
TGTGCCAGCAGCCAAGTGGCGGCTTCCCCCGCGGATGAGCAGTTCTTC
CASSQVAASPADEQFF
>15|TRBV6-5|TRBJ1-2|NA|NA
TGTGCCAGCACCCCCATCCGCGACAGAAGTCAGGGCTACACCTTC
CASTPIRDRSQGYTF
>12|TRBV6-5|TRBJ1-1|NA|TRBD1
TGTGCCAGCAGTTACGGGGACAGGAAAGCTTTCTTT
CASSYGDRKAFF
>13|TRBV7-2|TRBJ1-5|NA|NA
TGTGCCAGCAGCTTTAACCTCGATCAGCCCCAGCATTTT
CASSFNLDQPQHF
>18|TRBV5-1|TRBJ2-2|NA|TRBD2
TGCGCCAGCAGCTTCCTACCTGGACTAGCGGGAGAGAGCGGGGAGCTGTTTTTT
CASSFLPGLAGESGELFF